This T cell receptor beta chain came from a study of cytomegalovirus exposure and HLA in healthy donors. The repertoire was sequenced with immunoSEQ multiplex PCR; TCRdb's copy has only in-frame clones and lacks some. The sample has 200,000 to 300,000 clones, 90% seen once; the top ten hold 3.1%. V gave up 8 bases and J gave up 0 bases; unmatched junction bases: 3. The CDR3 contains 14 residues. CDR1 and CDR2 from the germline V gene are LNHDA and SQIVND (reference sequence). This clone was found a few times. The V gene is TRBV19, the J gene TRBJ2-1; TRBD2 matches 8 bases. This clonotype was obtained from a woman aged 25-40 years in good health and CMV-seronegative. Sequenced material: PBMCs. The CDR3 here is CASLSGSSYNEQFF. Written as DNA, the CDR3 is TGTGCCAGTTTGAGCGGGAGCTCCTACAATGAGCAGTTCTTC.